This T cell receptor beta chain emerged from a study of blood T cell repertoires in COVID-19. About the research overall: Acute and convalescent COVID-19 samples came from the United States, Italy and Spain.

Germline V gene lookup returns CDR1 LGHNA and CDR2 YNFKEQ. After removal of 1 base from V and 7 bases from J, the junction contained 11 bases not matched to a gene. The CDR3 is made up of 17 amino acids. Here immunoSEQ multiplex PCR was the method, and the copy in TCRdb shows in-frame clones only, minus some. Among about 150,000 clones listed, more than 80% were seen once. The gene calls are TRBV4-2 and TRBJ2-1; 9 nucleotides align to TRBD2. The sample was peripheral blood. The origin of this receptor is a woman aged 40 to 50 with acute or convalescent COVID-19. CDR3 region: CASSQVLAGAFSNEQFF. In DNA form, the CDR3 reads TGTGCCAGCAGCCAAGTTTTAGCGGGAGCATTTTCGAATGAGCAGTTCTTC.